The present T cell receptor (beta chain) was sequenced within a study of blood T cell repertoires in COVID-19. CDR3 length equals 12 residues. Germline CDR1 is SGHRS and CDR2 is YFSETQ. V lost 7 bases to trimming and J lost 3 bases, with 10 bases between them. TCRdb's copy holds only in-frame clones and misses some; the assay was immunoSEQ multiplex PCR. The table includes 120,000 or so clones, 70% to 85% detected once. The rearrangement uses TRBV5-1 and TRBJ2-5, with D perhaps TRBD1 (6 bases). Sequencing used peripheral blood. This sequence was found in a man aged 50 or older with acute or convalescent COVID-19. CDR3 in amino acids: CASRTAEETQYF. DNA for the CDR3: TGCGCCAGCCGGACAGCAGAAGAGACCCAGTACTTC.